Listed below are T cell receptor beta chains from one sample, sequenced in a study of OX40 agonist ivuxolimab in advanced cancers. Profiling relied on immunoSEQ multiplex PCR, and the TCRdb table lists in-frame clones only, not all of them. The repertoire holds approximately 77,000 clones, with 91% as singletons. This sample comprised CD4+ or CD8+ T cells sorted from blood, obtained in a trial of the OX40 agonist ivuxolimab. The origin of the receptors is an adult with an advanced solid tumor such as melanoma, head and neck, liver or kidney cancer. Both conserved end residues are part of each CDR3. Each record gives: J gene, V gene, CDR3 protein.

J gene: TRBJ1-5
V gene: TRBV2
CDR3 protein: CASSGATPRSNQPQHF

J gene: TRBJ2-1
V gene: TRBV6-5
CDR3 protein: CASSYSPIGEQFF

J gene: TRBJ2-2
V gene: TRBV27
CDR3 protein: CASSLAGEVTGELFF

J gene: TRBJ1-2
V gene: TRBV5-4
CDR3 protein: CASSLVGGSPRGYTF

J gene: TRBJ2-7
V gene: TRBV27
CDR3 protein: CASSPWGSGYEQYF

J gene: TRBJ1-2
V gene: TRBV18
CDR3 protein: CASSPLRSGYTF

J gene: TRBJ2-1
V gene: TRBV7-2
CDR3 protein: CASSLEGNAYNEQFF

J gene: TRBJ2-7
V gene: TRBV9
CDR3 protein: CASSPGPLGEQYF

J gene: TRBJ2-2
V gene: TRBV4-1
CDR3 protein: CASSQTNRGRAGELFF

J gene: TRBJ2-5
V gene: TRBV7-8
CDR3 protein: CASSRGGGLQETQYF

J gene: TRBJ2-7
V gene: TRBV5-4
CDR3 protein: CASSPGSAGGTEQYF

J gene: TRBJ2-5
V gene: TRBV7-9
CDR3 protein: CASRDGGRLGETQYF

J gene: TRBJ2-1
V gene: TRBV5-1
CDR3 protein: CASSQGQGRVTYNEQFF

J gene: TRBJ1-2
V gene: TRBV6-5
CDR3 protein: CASRRQGADYGYTF

J gene: TRBJ1-2
V gene: TRBV5-1
CDR3 protein: CASSTGQGGSGYTF

J gene: TRBJ2-1
V gene: TRBV7-8
CDR3 protein: CASSPSGVGWNEQFF

J gene: TRBJ1-4
V gene: TRBV2
CDR3 protein: CASSWGRLSEKLFF

J gene: TRBJ2-2
V gene: TRBV6-5
CDR3 protein: CASSYSNARGTGELFF

J gene: TRBJ2-3
V gene: TRBV5-1
CDR3 protein: CASSLRTDTQYF

J gene: TRBJ1-2
V gene: TRBV29-1
CDR3 protein: CSASRGNYGYTF

J gene: TRBJ2-7
V gene: TRBV7-2
CDR3 protein: CASSLTGPSYEQYF

J gene: TRBJ2-7
V gene: TRBV6-5
CDR3 protein: CASNRTGADYEQYF

J gene: TRBJ2-2
V gene: TRBV15
CDR3 protein: CATAGDDTGELFF

J gene: TRBJ2-1
V gene: TRBV5-1
CDR3 protein: CASSLGSWANEQFF

J gene: TRBJ1-2
V gene: TRBV6-5
CDR3 protein: CASSLLGARGYTF

J gene: TRBJ2-7
V gene: TRBV7-2
CDR3 protein: CASSPSWVSSYEQYF

J gene: TRBJ1-4
V gene: TRBV5-5
CDR3 protein: CASSPLARTNEKLFF

J gene: TRBJ2-2
V gene: TRBV19
CDR3 protein: CASSSLWGGVVNPGELFF

J gene: TRBJ2-1
V gene: TRBV18
CDR3 protein: CASSLLRGNEQFF

J gene: TRBJ1-2
V gene: TRBV7-9
CDR3 protein: CASSLGVTNGYTF

J gene: TRBJ1-1
V gene: TRBV28
CDR3 protein: CASSTRTRITEAFF

J gene: TRBJ1-3
V gene: TRBV28
CDR3 protein: CASSPDRTSGNTIYF

J gene: TRBJ2-1
V gene: TRBV27
CDR3 protein: CASSLRRGGHEQFF

J gene: TRBJ2-3
V gene: TRBV7-9
CDR3 protein: CASSFAGGGDTQYF

J gene: TRBJ1-4
V gene: TRBV7-9
CDR3 protein: CASSRGTGGSEKLFF

J gene: TRBJ1-2
V gene: TRBV28
CDR3 protein: CASSLGDRGWGYTF

J gene: TRBJ2-3
V gene: TRBV18
CDR3 protein: CASSPSADTQYF

J gene: TRBJ2-3
V gene: TRBV23-1
CDR3 protein: CASGDTRTDTQYF

J gene: TRBJ2-1
V gene: TRBV28
CDR3 protein: CASSLANEQFF

J gene: TRBJ2-1
V gene: TRBV20-1
CDR3 protein: CSASYDEQFF

J gene: TRBJ2-5
V gene: TRBV6-1
CDR3 protein: CATRQSQGTQYF

J gene: TRBJ2-1
V gene: TRBV11-3
CDR3 protein: CASSLGTRLNEQFF

J gene: TRBJ1-4
V gene: TRBV30
CDR3 protein: CAWSVGTAEGKLFF

J gene: TRBJ2-5
V gene: TRBV5-8
CDR3 protein: CASSSRDRGETQYF

J gene: NA
V gene: TRBV19
CDR3 protein: CASSIKGSSYEQYF

J gene: TRBJ1-3
V gene: TRBV29-1
CDR3 protein: CSVKSSGNTIYF

J gene: TRBJ2-2
V gene: TRBV10-3
CDR3 protein: CAISESFGVPGELFF

J gene: TRBJ2-7
V gene: TRBV28
CDR3 protein: CASSEGQNYGQYF

J gene: TRBJ1-4
V gene: TRBV5-1
CDR3 protein: CASSLQGTATNEKLFF

J gene: TRBJ1-3
V gene: TRBV11-2
CDR3 protein: CASSPGVSGNTIYF

J gene: TRBJ1-5
V gene: TRBV7-9
CDR3 protein: CASSLGQGSQPQHF

J gene: TRBJ1-5
V gene: TRBV19
CDR3 protein: CASSMIVRDNFNQPQHF

J gene: TRBJ2-5
V gene: TRBV28
CDR3 protein: CASSPSTRRWETQYF

J gene: TRBJ1-2
V gene: TRBV28
CDR3 protein: CASSLEGFYGYTF